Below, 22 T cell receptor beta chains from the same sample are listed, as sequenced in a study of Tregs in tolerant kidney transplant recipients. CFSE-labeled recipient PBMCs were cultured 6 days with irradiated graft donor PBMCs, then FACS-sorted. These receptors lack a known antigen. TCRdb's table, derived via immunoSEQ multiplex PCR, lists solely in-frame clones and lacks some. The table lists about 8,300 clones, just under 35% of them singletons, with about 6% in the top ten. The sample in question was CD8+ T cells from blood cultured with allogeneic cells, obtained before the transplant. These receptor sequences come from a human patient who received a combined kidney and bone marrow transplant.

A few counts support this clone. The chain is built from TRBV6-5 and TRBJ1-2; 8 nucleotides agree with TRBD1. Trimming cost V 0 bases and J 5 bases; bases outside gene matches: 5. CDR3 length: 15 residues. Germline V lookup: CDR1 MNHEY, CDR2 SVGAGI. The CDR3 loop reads CASSYSGTGFYGYTF. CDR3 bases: TGTGCCAGCAGTTACTCCGGGACAGGATTTTATGGCTACACCTTC.

This CDR3 reads CAFNKRKTAYEQYF. The CDR3 DNA is TGTGCTTTTAACAAGAGGAAGACGGCATACGAGCAGTACTTC. The rearrangement uses TRBV6-1 and TRBJ2-7; no reliable D call. CDR1 and CDR2 from the germline V gene are MNHNS and SASEGT. The CDR3 runs 14 residues.

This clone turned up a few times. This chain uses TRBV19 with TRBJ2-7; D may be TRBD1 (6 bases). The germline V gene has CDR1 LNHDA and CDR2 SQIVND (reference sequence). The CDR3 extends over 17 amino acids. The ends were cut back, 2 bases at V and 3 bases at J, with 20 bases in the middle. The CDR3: CASSITSGEAAYYEQYF. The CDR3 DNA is TGTGCCAGTAGTATAACGTCAGGGGAAGCTGCCTACTACGAGCAGTACTTC.

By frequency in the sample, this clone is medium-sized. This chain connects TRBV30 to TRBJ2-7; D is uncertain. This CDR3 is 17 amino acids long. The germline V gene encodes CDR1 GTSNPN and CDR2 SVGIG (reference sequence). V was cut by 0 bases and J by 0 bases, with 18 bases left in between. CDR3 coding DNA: TGTGCCTGGAGTGTAACTAACTCGCGCATCAGCTCCTACGAGCAGTACTTC. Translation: CAWSVTNSRISSYEQYF.

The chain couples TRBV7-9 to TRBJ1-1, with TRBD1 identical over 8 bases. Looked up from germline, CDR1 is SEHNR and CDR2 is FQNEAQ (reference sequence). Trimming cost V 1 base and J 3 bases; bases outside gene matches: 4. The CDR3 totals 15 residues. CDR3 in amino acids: CASSLGTGWDTEAFF. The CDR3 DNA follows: TGTGCCAGCAGCTTAGGGACAGGGTGGGACACTGAAGCTTTCTTT.

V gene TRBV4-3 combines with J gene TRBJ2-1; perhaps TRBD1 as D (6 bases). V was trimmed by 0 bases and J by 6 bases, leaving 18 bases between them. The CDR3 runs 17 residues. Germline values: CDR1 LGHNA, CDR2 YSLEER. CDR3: CASSQDLPTGWVNEQFF. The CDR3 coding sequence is TGCGCCAGCAGCCAAGATCTCCCGACAGGTTGGGTCAATGAGCAGTTCTTC.

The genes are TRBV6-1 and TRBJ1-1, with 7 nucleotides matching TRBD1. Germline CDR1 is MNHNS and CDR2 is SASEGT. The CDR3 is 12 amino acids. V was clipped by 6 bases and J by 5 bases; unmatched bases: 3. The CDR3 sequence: CASRTGKTEAFF. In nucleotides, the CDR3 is TGTGCCAGCAGGACAGGGAAGACTGAAGCTTTCTTT.

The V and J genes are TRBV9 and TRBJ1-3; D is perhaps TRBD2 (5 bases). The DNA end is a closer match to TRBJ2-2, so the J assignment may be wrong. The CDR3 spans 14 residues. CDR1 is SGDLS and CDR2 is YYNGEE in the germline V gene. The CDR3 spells CASSGGVNTGELFF. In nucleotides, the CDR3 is TGTGCCAGCAGCGGGGGAGTGAACACCGGGGAGCTGTTTTTT.

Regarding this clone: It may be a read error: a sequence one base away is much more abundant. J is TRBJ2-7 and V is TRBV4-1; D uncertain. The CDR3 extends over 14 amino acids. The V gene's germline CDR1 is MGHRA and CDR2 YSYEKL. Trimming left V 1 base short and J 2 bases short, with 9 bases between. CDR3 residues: CASSQVTAAYEQYF. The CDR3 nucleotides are TGCGCCAGCAGCCAAGTAACAGCTGCCTACGAGCAGTACTTC.

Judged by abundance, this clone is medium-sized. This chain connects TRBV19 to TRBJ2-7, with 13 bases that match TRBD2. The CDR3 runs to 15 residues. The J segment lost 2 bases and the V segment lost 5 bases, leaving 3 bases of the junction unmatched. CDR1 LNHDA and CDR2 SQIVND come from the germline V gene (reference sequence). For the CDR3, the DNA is TGTGCCAGTAGTGCCGGACTAGCGGGGGCCTACGAGCAGTACTTC. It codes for CASSAGLAGAYEQYF. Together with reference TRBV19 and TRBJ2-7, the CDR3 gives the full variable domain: DGGITQSPKYLFRKEGQNVTLSCEQNLNHDAMYWYRQDPGQGLRLIYYSQIVNDFQKGDIAEGYSVSREKKESFPLTVTSAQKNPTAFYLCASSAGLAGAYEQYFGPGTRLTVT.

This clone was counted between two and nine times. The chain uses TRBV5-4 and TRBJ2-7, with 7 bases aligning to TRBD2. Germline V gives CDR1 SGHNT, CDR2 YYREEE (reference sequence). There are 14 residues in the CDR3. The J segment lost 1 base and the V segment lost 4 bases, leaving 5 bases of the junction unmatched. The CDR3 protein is CASSSGASSYEQYF. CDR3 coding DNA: TGTGCCAGCAGCAGCGGGGCTAGTTCCTACGAGCAGTACTTC.

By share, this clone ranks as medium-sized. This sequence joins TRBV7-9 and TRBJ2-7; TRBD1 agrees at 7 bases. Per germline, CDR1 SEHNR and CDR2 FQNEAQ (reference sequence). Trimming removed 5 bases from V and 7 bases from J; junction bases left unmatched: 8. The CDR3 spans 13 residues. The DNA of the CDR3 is TGTGCCAGCAGCCCATCTTCAGGGGGAGAGCAGTACTTC. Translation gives CASSPSSGGEQYF.

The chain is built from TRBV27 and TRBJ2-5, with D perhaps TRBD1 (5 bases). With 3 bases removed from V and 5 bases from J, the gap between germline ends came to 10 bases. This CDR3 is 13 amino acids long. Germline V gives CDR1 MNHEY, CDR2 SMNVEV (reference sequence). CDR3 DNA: TGTGCCAGCAGTTTTGGGGCCAAGGAGACCCAGTACTTC. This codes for CASSFGAKETQYF.

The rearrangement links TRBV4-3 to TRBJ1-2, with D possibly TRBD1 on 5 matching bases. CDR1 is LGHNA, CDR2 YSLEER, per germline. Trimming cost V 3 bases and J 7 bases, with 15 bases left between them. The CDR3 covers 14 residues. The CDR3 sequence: CASSQRRLGGGYTF. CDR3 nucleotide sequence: TGCGCCAGCAGCCAGAGGCGCCTGGGGGGTGGCTACACCTTC.

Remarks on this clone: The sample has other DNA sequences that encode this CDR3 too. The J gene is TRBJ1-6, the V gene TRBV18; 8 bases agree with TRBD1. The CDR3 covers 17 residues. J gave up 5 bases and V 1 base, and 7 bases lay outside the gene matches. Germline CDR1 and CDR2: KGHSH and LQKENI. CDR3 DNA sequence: TGTGCCAGCTCACCACAGGCAGGGGGCTTAAATAATTCACCCCTCCACTTT. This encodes CASSPQAGGLNNSPLHF.

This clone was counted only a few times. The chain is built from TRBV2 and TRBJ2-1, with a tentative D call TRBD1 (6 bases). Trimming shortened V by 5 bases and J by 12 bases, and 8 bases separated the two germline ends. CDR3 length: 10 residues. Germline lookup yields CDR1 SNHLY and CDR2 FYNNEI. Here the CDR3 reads CASSTTGQFF. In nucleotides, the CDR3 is TGTGCCAGCAGTACGACAGGGCAGTTCTTC.

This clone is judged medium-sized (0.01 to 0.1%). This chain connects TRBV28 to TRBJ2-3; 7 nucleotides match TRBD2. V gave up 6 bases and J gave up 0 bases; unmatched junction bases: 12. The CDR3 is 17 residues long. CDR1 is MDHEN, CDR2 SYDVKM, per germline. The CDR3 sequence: CASSRGETPPSTDTQYF. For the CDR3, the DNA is TGTGCCAGCAGCCGGGGGGAGACCCCGCCTAGCACAGATACGCAGTATTTT.

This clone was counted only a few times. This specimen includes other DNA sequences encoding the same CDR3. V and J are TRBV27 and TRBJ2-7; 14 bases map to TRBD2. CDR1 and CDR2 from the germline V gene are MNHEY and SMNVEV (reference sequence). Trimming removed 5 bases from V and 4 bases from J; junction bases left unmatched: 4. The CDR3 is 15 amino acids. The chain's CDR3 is CASSPGTSGSYEQYF. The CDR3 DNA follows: TGTGCCAGCAGTCCTGGGACTAGCGGGAGTTACGAGCAGTACTTC.

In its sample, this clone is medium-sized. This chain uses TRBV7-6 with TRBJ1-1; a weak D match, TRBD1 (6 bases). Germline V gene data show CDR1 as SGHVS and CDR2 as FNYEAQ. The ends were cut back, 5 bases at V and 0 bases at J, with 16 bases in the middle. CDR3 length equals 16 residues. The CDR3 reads CASSKDPGQLNTEAFF. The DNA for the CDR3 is TGTGCCAGCAGCAAAGACCCCGGACAGCTGAACACTGAAGCTTTCTTT.

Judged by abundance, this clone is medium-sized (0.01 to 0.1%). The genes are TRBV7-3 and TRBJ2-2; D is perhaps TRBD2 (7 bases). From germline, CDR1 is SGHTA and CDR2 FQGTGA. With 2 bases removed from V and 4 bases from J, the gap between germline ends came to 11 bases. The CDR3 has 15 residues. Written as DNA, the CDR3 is TGTGCCAGCAGCTTAGCGGGGGCTGCCACCGGGGAGCTGTTTTTT. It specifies CASSLAGAATGELFF.

Written as DNA, the CDR3 is TGTGCCAGCAGCTTTCCCCGAACGGGGGGGGGCTACGAGCAGTACTTC. Translating gives CASSFPRTGGGYEQYF. The chain links TRBV7-3 to TRBJ2-7, with 8 bases identical to TRBD2. Germline V CDR1 and CDR2: SGHTA, FQGTGA. After removal of 3 bases from V and 3 bases from J, the junction contained 10 bases not matched to a gene. The CDR3 runs 16 residues.

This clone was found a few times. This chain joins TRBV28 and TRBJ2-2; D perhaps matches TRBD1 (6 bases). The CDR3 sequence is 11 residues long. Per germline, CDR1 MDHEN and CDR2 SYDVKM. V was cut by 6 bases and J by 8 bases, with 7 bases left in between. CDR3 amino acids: CASSQGGELFF. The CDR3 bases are TGTGCCAGCAGCCAGGGGGGGGAGCTGTTTTTT.